This passage covers 7 T cell receptor beta chains from one sample sequenced in a study of blood T cell repertoires in COVID-19. Only in-frame clones appear in the TCRdb table, and some are missing; sequencing was by immunoSEQ multiplex PCR. The table includes about 170,000 clones, approximately 90% detected once. The sample taken for sequencing was peripheral blood. These receptors were taken from a woman aged 45-65 years with acute or convalescent COVID-19.

V is TRBV19 and J is TRBJ1-1; 8 nucleotides agree with TRBD1. The junction had 6 bases not matched to a gene; V was cut back by 5 bases and J by 7 bases. The CDR3 contains 13 residues. Germline lookup yields CDR1 LNHDA and CDR2 SQIVND (reference sequence). The chain's CDR3 is CASSPQGAVEAFF. The CDR3 DNA is TGTGCCAGTAGTCCTCAGGGGGCGGTTGAAGCTTTCTTT.

V gene TRBV7-8 combines with J gene TRBJ2-7; tentative D call: TRBD2 (6 bases). Trimming took off 5 bases at V and 3 bases at J, with 20 bases between the two ends. This CDR3 has 16 residues. Germline V lookup: CDR1 SGHVS, CDR2 FQNEAQ. CDR3 residues: CASSPSGLGVFYEQYF. CDR3 DNA: TGTGCCAGCAGCCCAAGCGGGTTAGGGGTTTTCTACGAGCAGTACTTC. The whole variable domain, filled in from reference TRBV7-8 and TRBJ2-7, reads GAGVSQSPRYKVAKRGQDVALRCDPISGHVSLFWYQQALGQGPEFLTYFQNEAQLDKSGLPSDRFFAERPEGSVSTLKIQRTQQEDSAVYLCASSPSGLGVFYEQYFGPGTRLTVT.

The rearrangement uses TRBV12-3 or TRBV12-4 and TRBJ1-2; D call uncertain. The CDR3 is 13 residues long. The germline V and J ends were trimmed by 8 bases and 2 bases, with 12 bases remaining between them. CDR3 nucleotide sequence: TGTGCCAGCTGTGAAGTGGCAAACTATGGCTACACCTTC. Translating gives CASCEVANYGYTF.

The chain employs TRBV7-9 and TRBJ1-6, with D unclear. The CDR3 totals 14 residues. The germline V gene has CDR1 SEHNR and CDR2 FQNEAQ (reference sequence). V was pared by 1 base and J by 6 bases, with 7 bases between. This CDR3 is CASSLGGSNSPLHF. The CDR3 DNA sequence: TGTGCCAGCAGCTTAGGAGGATCTAATTCACCCCTCCACTTT.

The chain has TRBV20-1 and TRBJ1-2, with D uncertain. Germline lookup yields CDR1 DFQATT and CDR2 SNEGSKA (reference sequence). The CDR3 covers 11 residues. V was shortened by 6 bases and J by 6 bases, with 11 bases between the two germline ends. The CDR3 DNA follows: TGCAGTGCCCATGAGGCTAATGGCTACACCTTC. This encodes CSAHEANGYTF.

This sequence joins TRBV5-4 and TRBJ1-2; 7 bases match TRBD1. CDR3 length: 16 amino acids. From germline, CDR1 is SGHNT and CDR2 YYREEE (reference sequence). V lost 0 bases to trimming and J lost 7 bases; unmatched junction nucleotides: 12. Here the CDR3 DNA reads TGTGCCAGCAGCTTGGCCGGCGGAGGGGGCAATGGTGGCTACACCTTC. It translates to CASSLAGGGGNGGYTF.

V usage is TRBV11-2 and J usage is TRBJ2-3; D is ambiguous. CDR3 length equals 15 residues. Germline CDR1 and CDR2: SGHAT and FQNNGV. The V end lost 4 bases, the J end lost 0 bases, and 11 bases lay between the germline ends. In DNA, the CDR3 is TGTGCCAGCAGCTCGCACTTCTCTAGCACAGATACGCAGTATTTT. It yields the protein CASSSHFSSTDTQYF.